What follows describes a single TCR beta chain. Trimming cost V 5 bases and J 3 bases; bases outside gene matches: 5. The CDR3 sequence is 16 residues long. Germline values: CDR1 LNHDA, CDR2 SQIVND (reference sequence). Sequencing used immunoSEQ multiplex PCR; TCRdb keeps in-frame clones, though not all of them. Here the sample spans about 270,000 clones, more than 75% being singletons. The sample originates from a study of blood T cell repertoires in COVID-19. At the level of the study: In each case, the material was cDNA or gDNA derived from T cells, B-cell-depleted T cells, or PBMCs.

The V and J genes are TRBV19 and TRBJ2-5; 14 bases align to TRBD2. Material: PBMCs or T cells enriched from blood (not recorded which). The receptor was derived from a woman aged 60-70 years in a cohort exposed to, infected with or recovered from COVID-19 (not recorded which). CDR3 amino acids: CASSLGTSGREETQYF. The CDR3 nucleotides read TGTGCCAGTAGTCTCGGGACTAGCGGGAGAGAAGAGACCCAGTACTTC.